One TCR beta chain is described in this entry. This sample was included in a study of shared clonotypes between healthy human individuals. Data came from immunoSEQ multiplex PCR; TCRdb stores just in-frame clones and leaves some out. Altogether approximately 2,200,000 clones are present, roughly 91% being singletons, with the ten largest covering about 1.5%. Cells designated naive CD8 were CD45RO-negative and were positively selected for CCR7, with terminally differentiated effector memory CD45RA+ cells excluded. Germline V gene lookup returns CDR1 LGHNA and CDR2 YNFKEQ. Trimming took 5 bases from V and 3 from J; bases not matched to a gene: 10. The CDR3 is 16 residues long.

The V and J genes are TRBV4-2 and TRBJ2-7; 10 positions match TRBD2. This TCR was sampled from a man aged 18 to 30 in good health. Some clones in this sample may be carry-over from other donors' samples. The sequencing sample was made of naive CD8+ T cells from PBMCs. The CDR3 region has the DNA TGTGCCAGCAGCACCCCGACTAGCGGGCCACTCTACGAGCAGTACTTC. It encodes CASSTPTSGPLYEQYF.